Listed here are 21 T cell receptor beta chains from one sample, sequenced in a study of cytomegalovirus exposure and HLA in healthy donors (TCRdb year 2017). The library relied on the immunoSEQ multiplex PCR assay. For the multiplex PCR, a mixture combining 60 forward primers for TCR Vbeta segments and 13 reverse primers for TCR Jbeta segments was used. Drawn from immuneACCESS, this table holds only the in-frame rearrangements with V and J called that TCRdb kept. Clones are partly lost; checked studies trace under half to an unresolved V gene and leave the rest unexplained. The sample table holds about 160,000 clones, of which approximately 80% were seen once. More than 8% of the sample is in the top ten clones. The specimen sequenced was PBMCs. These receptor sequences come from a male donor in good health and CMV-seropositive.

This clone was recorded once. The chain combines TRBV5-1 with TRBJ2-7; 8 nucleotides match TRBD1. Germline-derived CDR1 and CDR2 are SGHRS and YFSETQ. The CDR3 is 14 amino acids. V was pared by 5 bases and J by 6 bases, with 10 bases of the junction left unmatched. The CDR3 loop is CASRNRQGPFEQYF. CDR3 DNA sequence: TGCGCCAGCAGAAACAGACAGGGGCCCTTCGAGCAGTACTTC. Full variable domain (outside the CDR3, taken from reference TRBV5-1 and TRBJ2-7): KAGVTQTPRYLIKTRGQQVTLSCSPISGHRSVSWYQQTPGQGLQFLFEYFSETQRNKGNFPGRFSGRQFSNSRSEMNVSTLELGDSALYLCASRNRQGPFEQYFGPGTRLTVT.

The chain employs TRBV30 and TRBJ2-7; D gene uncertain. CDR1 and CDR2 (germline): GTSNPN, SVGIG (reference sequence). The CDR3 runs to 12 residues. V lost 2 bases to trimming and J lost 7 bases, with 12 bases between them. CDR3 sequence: CAWSNGAMEQYF. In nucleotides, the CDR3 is TGTGCCTGGAGTAACGGAGCCATGGAGCAGTACTTC.

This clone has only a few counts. The DNA of the CDR3 is TGTGCCAGCAGCAAGGACAGGGCCATCTATGGCTACACCTTC. Amino acid sequence: CASSKDRAIYGYTF. The V call is TRBV9, the J call TRBJ1-2; 8 bases line up with TRBD1. This CDR3 has 14 residues. J was trimmed by 4 bases and V by 4 bases; bases with no gene match: 6. Per the germline V gene, CDR1 is SGDLS and CDR2 is YYNGEE.

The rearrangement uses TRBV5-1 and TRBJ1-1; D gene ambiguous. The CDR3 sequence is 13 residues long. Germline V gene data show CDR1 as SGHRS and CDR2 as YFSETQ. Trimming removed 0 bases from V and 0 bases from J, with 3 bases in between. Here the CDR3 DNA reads TGCGCCAGCAGCTTGGGGCTGAACACTGAAGCTTTCTTT. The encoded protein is CASSLGLNTEAFF.

CDR3 in amino acids: CATSRPSGRNNEQFF. Here the CDR3 DNA reads TGTGCCACCAGCCGACCTAGCGGGAGGAACAATGAGCAGTTCTTC. The V call is TRBV15, the J call TRBJ2-1, with TRBD2 matching 11 bases. The CDR3 consists of 15 residues. The junction had 5 bases not matched to a gene; V was cut back by 5 bases and J by 5 bases. The germline CDR1 and CDR2 sequences are LNHNV and YYDKDF (reference sequence).

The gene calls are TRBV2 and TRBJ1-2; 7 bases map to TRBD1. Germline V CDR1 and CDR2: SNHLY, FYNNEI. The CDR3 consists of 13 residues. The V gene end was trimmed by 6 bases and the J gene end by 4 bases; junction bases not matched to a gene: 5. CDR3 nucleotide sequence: TGTGCCAGCAGAGGACAGGTGGGCTATGGCTACACCTTC. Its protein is CASRGQVGYGYTF. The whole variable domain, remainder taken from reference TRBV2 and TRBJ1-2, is EPEVTQTPSHQVTQMGQEVILRCVPISNHLYFYWYRQILGQKVEFLVSFYNNEISEKSEIFDDQFSVERPDGSNFTLKIRSTKLEDSAMYFCASRGQVGYGYTFGSGTRLTVV.

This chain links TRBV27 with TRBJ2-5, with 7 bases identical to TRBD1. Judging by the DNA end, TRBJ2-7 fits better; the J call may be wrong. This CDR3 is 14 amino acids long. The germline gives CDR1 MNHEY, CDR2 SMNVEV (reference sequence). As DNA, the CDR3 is TGTGCCAGCAGTCCCCGGACAGGTTCCTACGAGCAGTACTTC. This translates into CASSPRTGSYEQYF.

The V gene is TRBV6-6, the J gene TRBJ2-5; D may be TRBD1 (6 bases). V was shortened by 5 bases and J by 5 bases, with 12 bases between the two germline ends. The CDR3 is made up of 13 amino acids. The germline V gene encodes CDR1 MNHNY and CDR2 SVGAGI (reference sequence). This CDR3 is CASSTDRLETQYF. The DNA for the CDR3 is TGTGCCAGCAGTACGGACAGACTGGAGACCCAGTACTTC.

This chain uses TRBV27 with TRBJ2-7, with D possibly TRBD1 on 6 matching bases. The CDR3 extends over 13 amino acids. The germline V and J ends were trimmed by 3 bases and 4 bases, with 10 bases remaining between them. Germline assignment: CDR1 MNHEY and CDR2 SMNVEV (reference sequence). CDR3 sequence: CASSFNREYEQYF. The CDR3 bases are TGTGCCAGCAGTTTCAACAGGGAGTACGAGCAGTACTTC.

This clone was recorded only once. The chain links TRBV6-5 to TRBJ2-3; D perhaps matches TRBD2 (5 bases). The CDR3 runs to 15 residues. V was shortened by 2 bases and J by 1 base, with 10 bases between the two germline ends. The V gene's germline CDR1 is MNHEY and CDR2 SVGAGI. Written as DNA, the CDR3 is TGTGCCAGCAGTTACGGAGGCGTGGGCACAGATACGCAGTATTTT. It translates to CASSYGGVGTDTQYF.

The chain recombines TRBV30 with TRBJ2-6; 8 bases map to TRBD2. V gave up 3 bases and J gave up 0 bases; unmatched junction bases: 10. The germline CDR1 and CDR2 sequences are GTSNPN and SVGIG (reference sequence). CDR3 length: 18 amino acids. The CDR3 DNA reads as TGTGCCTGGAGGGGGTGGGTAGCGGGGAGCTCTGGGGCCAACGTCCTGACTTTC. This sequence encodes CAWRGWVAGSSGANVLTF. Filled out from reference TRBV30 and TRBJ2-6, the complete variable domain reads SQTIHQWPATLVQPVGSPLSLECTVEGTSNPNLYWYRQAAGRGLQLLFYSVGIGQISSEVPQNLSASRPQDRQFILSSKKLLLSDSGFYLCAWRGWVAGSSGANVLTFGAGSRLTVL.

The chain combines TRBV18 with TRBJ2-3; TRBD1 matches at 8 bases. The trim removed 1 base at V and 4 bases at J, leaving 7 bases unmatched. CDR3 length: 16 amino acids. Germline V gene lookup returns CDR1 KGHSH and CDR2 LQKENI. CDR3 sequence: CASSPQGQGAADTQYF. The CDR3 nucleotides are TGTGCCAGCTCACCACAGGGTCAGGGGGCCGCAGATACGCAGTATTTT.

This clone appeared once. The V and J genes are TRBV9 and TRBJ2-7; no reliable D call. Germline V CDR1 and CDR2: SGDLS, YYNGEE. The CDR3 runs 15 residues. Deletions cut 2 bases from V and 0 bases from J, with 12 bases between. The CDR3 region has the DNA TGTGCCAGCAGCGTTAGTCGGAGTAGCTCCTACGAGCAGTACTTC. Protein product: CASSVSRSSSYEQYF.

The chain's CDR3 is CAWGPGFTSGEETQYF. In nucleotides, the CDR3 is TGTGCCTGGGGTCCTGGTTTCACTAGCGGAGAAGAGACCCAGTACTTC. The chain couples TRBV30 to TRBJ2-5; 8 bases are a match to TRBD2. CDR1 and CDR2 from the germline V gene are GTSNPN and SVGIG (reference sequence). There are 16 residues in the CDR3. Trimming took 5 bases from V and 3 from J; bases not matched to a gene: 14.

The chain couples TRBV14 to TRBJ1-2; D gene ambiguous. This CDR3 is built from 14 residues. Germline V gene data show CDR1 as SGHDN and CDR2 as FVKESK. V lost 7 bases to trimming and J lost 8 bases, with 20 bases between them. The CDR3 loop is CASTPSPGIYGYTF. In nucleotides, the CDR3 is TGTGCCAGCACCCCTTCCCCGGGGATCTACGGCTACACCTTC.

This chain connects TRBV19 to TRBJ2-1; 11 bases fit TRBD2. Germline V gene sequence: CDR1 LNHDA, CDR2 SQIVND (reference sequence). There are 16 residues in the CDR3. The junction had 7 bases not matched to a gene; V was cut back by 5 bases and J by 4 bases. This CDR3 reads CASSSLAGGPYNEQFF. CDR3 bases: TGTGCCAGTAGTTCCCTAGCGGGGGGCCCGTACAATGAGCAGTTCTTC.

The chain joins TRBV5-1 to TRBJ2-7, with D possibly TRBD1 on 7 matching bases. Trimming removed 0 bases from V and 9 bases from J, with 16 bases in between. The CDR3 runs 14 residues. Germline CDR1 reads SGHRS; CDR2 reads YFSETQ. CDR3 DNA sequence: TGCGCCAGCAGCTTGGACAGGGGAGGTTTCGGGCAGTACTTC. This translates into CASSLDRGGFGQYF.

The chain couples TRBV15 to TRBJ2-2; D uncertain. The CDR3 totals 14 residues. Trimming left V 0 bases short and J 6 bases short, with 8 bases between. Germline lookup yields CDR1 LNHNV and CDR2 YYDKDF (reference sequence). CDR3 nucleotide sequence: TGTGCCACCAGCAGAGACTACCGGGCCGGGGAGCTGTTTTTT. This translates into CATSRDYRAGELFF.

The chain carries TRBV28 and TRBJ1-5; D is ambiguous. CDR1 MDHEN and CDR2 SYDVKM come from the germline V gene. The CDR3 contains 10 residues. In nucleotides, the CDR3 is TGTGCAGCGGGCCATCAGCCCCAGCATTTT. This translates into CAAGHQPQHF.

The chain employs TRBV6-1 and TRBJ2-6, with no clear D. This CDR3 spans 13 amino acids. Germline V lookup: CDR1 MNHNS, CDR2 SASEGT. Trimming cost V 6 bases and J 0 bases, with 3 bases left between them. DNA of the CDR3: TGTGCCAGCAGCGGCTCTGGGGCCAACGTCCTGACTTTC. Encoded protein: CASSGSGANVLTF.

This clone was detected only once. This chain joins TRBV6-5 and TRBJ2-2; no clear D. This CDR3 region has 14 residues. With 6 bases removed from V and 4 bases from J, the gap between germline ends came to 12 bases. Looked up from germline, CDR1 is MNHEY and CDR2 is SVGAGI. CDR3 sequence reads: CASRYLVITGELFF. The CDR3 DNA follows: TGTGCCAGCAGATACCTAGTGATCACCGGGGAGCTGTTTTTT.